The next 18 T cell receptor beta chains were all read from a single sample in a study of shared clonotypes between healthy human individuals. Sequencing used immunoSEQ multiplex PCR; TCRdb keeps in-frame clones, though not all of them. The data contain about 1,900,000 clones, less than 95% of them singletons. Naive CD8 cells lacked CD45RO and underwent positive selection for CCR7, leaving out terminally differentiated effector memory CD45RA+ cells. Specimen: naive CD8+ T cells sorted from blood. The receptors originated from a man between 18 and 29 years old in good health.

The genes are TRBV2 and TRBJ2-2, with D possibly matching TRBD2 (5 bases). The CDR3 sequence is 13 residues long. CDR1 and CDR2 (germline): SNHLY, FYNNEI. The V end lost 9 bases, the J end lost 3 bases, and 11 bases lay between the germline ends. For the CDR3, the DNA is TGTGCCAGGAGGACGGGGTACACCGGGGAGCTGTTTTTT. As protein: CARRTGYTGELFF.

The chain links TRBV4-3 to TRBJ1-1, with 7 bases that match TRBD1. This CDR3 has 15 amino acids. The germline gives CDR1 LGHNA, CDR2 YSLEER. The trim removed 3 bases at V and 0 bases at J, leaving 4 bases unmatched. CDR3 DNA sequence: TGCGCCAGCAGCCAGTCGACAGGGCTGAACACTGAAGCTTTCTTT. Translation gives CASSQSTGLNTEAFF.

The gene calls are TRBV7-9 and TRBJ1-4, with D perhaps matching TRBD1 (5 bases). The V gene's germline CDR1 is SEHNR and CDR2 FQNEAQ (reference sequence). V lost 4 bases to trimming and J lost 8 bases, with 11 bases between them. The length of the CDR3 is 13 residues. In nucleotides, the CDR3 is TGTGCCAGCAGCTCGGGACCTGGGGAAAAACTGTTTTTT. It yields the protein CASSSGPGEKLFF. Drawing the rest from reference TRBV7-9 and TRBJ1-4, the complete variable domain is DTGVSQNPRHKITKRGQNVTFRCDPISEHNRLYWYRQTLGQGPEFLTYFQNEAQLEKSRLLSDRFSAERPKGSFSTLEIQRTEQGDSAMYLCASSSGPGEKLFFGSGTQLSVL.

J is TRBJ1-1 and V is TRBV7-9; D is possibly TRBD1 (5 bases). CDR1 is SEHNR and CDR2 is FQNEAQ in the germline V gene (reference sequence). The CDR3 has 13 residues. The V and J ends lost 4 bases and 3 bases respectively, with 9 bases between them. CDR3 amino acids: CASSWGLDTEAFF. CDR3 nucleotide sequence: TGTGCCAGCAGCTGGGGACTGGACACTGAAGCTTTCTTT.

The J gene is TRBJ1-1, the V gene TRBV6-1; D is perhaps TRBD1 (5 bases). CDR1 and CDR2 (germline): MNHNS, SASEGT. This CDR3 comprises 15 residues. V shed 2 bases and J shed 1 base, with 11 bases lying between them. The CDR3 region is CASSESRGSNTEAFF. The DNA for the CDR3 is TGTGCCAGCAGTGAATCTAGGGGCTCGAACACTGAAGCTTTCTTT.

This clone was detected only once. The CDR3 is CSVETSEGTDTQYF. CDR3 sequence (DNA): TGCAGCGTTGAGACTAGCGAGGGCACAGATACGCAGTATTTT. This rearrangement joins TRBV29-1 to TRBJ2-3; 8 bases map to TRBD2. Germline V gene data show CDR1 as SQVTM and CDR2 as ANQGSEA. Losses at the gene ends were 3 bases for V and 1 base for J; bases not matched to a gene: 3. The CDR3 sequence is 14 residues long.

The chain uses TRBV29-1 and TRBJ2-7; D possibly matches TRBD1 or TRBD2 (5 bases each). Trimming removed 4 bases from V and 2 bases from J, with 12 bases in between. Germline values: CDR1 SQVTM, CDR2 ANQGSEA. The CDR3 loop spans 13 amino acids. The DNA for the CDR3 is TGCAGCGTTGGTGGGGGATTGACCTACGAGCAGTACTTC. Protein sequence: CSVGGGLTYEQYF.

V and J are TRBV4-3 and TRBJ2-3; 7 bases line up with TRBD2. V trimming: 4 bases; J trimming: 2 bases; junction bases outside the gene matches: 12. The germline gives CDR1 LGHNA, CDR2 YSLEER. The CDR3 is 17 amino acids. CDR3 DNA sequence: TGCGCCAGCAGCCCGAGAATAGCGGGCCTGGACACAGATACGCAGTATTTT. Residues: CASSPRIAGLDTDTQYF.

CDR3 in DNA: TGTGCCAGCAGTTCCGACAGGGCCGGGGAGCAGTACTTC. Its translation: CASSSDRAGEQYF. This chain connects TRBV7-9 to TRBJ2-7; TRBD1 agrees at 7 bases. Germline V gene data show CDR1 as SEHNR and CDR2 as FQNEAQ (reference sequence). This CDR3 has 13 amino acids. Trimming cost V 6 bases and J 7 bases; bases outside gene matches: 9.

The genes are TRBV2 and TRBJ1-6; no firm D call. Germline V gives CDR1 SNHLY, CDR2 FYNNEI. Trimming removed 3 bases at V and 4 bases at J, with 25 bases between. CDR3 length: 20 residues. CDR3 in DNA: TGTGCCAGCAGTGAGGAACCACCGGGCCCATCCTTCGTTTATAATTCACCCCTCCACTTT. Its translation: CASSEEPPGPSFVYNSPLHF.

V gene TRBV7-9 combines with J gene TRBJ2-3; D uncertain. CDR1 and CDR2 (germline): SEHNR, FQNEAQ (reference sequence). Trimming took 1 base from V and 6 from J, leaving 14 bases between them. The CDR3 consists of 15 residues. The CDR3 DNA reads as TGTGCCAGCAGCTTAGGAGGTCTACCGCGGGATACGCAGTATTTT. Encoded protein: CASSLGGLPRDTQYF.

The J gene is TRBJ2-2, the V gene TRBV27; D tentatively fits TRBD1 or TRBD2 (5 bases each). The CDR3 consists of 16 residues. The V end lost 6 bases, the J end lost 4 bases, and 18 bases lay between the germline ends. CDR1 MNHEY and CDR2 SMNVEV come from the germline V gene (reference sequence). Here the CDR3 DNA reads TGTGCCAGCAGCCCGATGGGGGTGCGTAGCACCGGGGAGCTGTTTTTT. It is translated as CASSPMGVRSTGELFF.

This clone was recorded once. The chain joins TRBV27 to TRBJ1-1; 10 nucleotides align to TRBD1. V was pared by 5 bases and J by 3 bases, with 6 bases of the junction left unmatched. The germline V gene encodes CDR1 MNHEY and CDR2 SMNVEV (reference sequence). The CDR3 has 15 residues. In nucleotides, the CDR3 is TGTGCCAGCAGTCCCCAGGACAGGGGGTACACTGAAGCTTTCTTT. This gives the protein CASSPQDRGYTEAFF.

This chain uses TRBV9 with TRBJ2-7; D is perhaps TRBD2 (7 bases). V was cut by 0 bases and J by 6 bases, with 16 bases left in between. Germline CDR1 SGDLS, CDR2 YYNGEE. CDR3 size: 15 residues. The CDR3 loop is CASSVGPGGIVEQYF. DNA for the CDR3: TGTGCCAGCAGCGTAGGTCCGGGGGGCATAGTCGAGCAGTACTTC.

The gene calls are TRBV7-2 and TRBJ2-3, with 14 bases fitting TRBD2. V was pared by 3 bases and J by 3 bases, with 2 bases of the junction left unmatched. Looked up from germline, CDR1 is SGHTA and CDR2 is FQGNSA. The CDR3 extends over 16 amino acids. CDR3 nucleotide sequence: TGTGCCAGCAGCTTCGGGACTAGCGGGAGTACAGATACGCAGTATTTT. Translation gives CASSFGTSGSTDTQYF.

Points on this clone: The junction shows a germline mismatch at one end, possibly a read error. The V call is TRBV23-1, the J call TRBJ2-7, with D perhaps TRBD1 (8 bases). TRBV23-1 is recorded as an ORF, its role being uncertain. The CDR3 has 17 residues. Here the CDR3 DNA reads TGCGCCAGCAGTCATAAGCGGGACAGGTGGGTCTCCTCCGAGCAGTACTTC. This translates into CASSHKRDRWVSSEQYF.

The rearrangement joins TRBV4-2 to TRBJ2-7; D unresolved. CDR3 length: 14 residues. The germline V gene has CDR1 LGHNA and CDR2 YNFKEQ. V lost 0 bases to trimming and J lost 2 bases, with 8 bases between them. In nucleotides, the CDR3 is TGTGCCAGCAGCCAAGACGTTGGGGCCTACGAGCAGTACTTC. It specifies CASSQDVGAYEQYF.

This chain uses TRBV28 with TRBJ1-5; D is possibly TRBD1 (5 bases). Germline CDR1 reads MDHEN; CDR2 reads SYDVKM. V lost 4 bases, J lost 0 bases, and 13 bases lay in between. The CDR3 contains 16 residues. As DNA, the CDR3 is TGTGCCAGCAGTTCGACGGGGGATTATAGCAATCAGCCCCAGCATTTT. This translates into CASSSTGDYSNQPQHF.